Following are 26 T cell receptor beta chains from one sample sequenced in a study of blood T cell repertoires in COVID-19. Clones were sequenced by immunoSEQ multiplex PCR, and TCRdb holds only the in-frame ones, with some missing. The data show about 120,000 clones, with around 81% seen just once and 10% held by the top ten. The sequenced sample consisted of peripheral blood. The receptors shown here come from a human donor in a cohort sampled during active COVID-19.

This chain joins TRBV4-3 and TRBJ2-2; D is unclear. Germline V gene data show CDR1 as LGHNA and CDR2 as YSLEER. V lost 1 base and J lost 6, with 9 bases in between. This CDR3 spans 14 amino acids. CDR3 DNA sequence: TGCGCCAGCAGCCAAGGTGTAGATCCCGGGGAGCTGTTTTTT. It specifies CASSQGVDPGELFF.

The rearrangement uses TRBV6-5 and TRBJ2-3; D is unresolved. V was shortened by 6 bases and J by 1 base, with 14 bases between the two germline ends. Germline V gene data show CDR1 as MNHEY and CDR2 as SVGAGI. The CDR3 is 15 amino acids. CDR3: CASSRRVSGTDTQYF. The CDR3 nucleotides read TGTGCCAGCAGCCGGAGAGTAAGCGGCACAGATACGCAGTATTTT.

The chain employs TRBV4-2 and TRBJ2-5, with 7 bases aligning to TRBD1. CDR1 and CDR2 (germline): LGHNA, YNFKEQ. This CDR3 contains 14 residues. J gave up 5 bases and V 0 bases, and 3 bases lay outside the gene matches. CDR3 bases: TGTGCCAGCAGCCAAGATACCAGGGGGGAGACCCAGTACTTC. Residues: CASSQDTRGETQYF.

This sequence joins TRBV7-6 and TRBJ2-7; the D gene is possibly TRBD1 (6 bases). V lost 0 bases and J 6 bases, leaving 9 bases between the germline ends. The CDR3 is 13 amino acids. CDR1 and CDR2 (germline): SGHVS, FNYEAQ. The CDR3 spells CASSLATGREQYF. DNA for the CDR3: TGTGCCAGCAGCTTAGCCACAGGGCGCGAGCAGTACTTC.

This sequence joins TRBV29-1 and TRBJ2-1, with TRBD2 matching over 10 bases. V dropped 7 bases and J dropped 4; count of bases not matched to a gene: 7. Germline CDR1 is SQVTM and CDR2 is ANQGSEA. CDR3 length equals 14 residues. This CDR3 is CSASTSGSYNEQFF. The CDR3 DNA reads as TGCAGCGCCTCGACTAGCGGGTCTTACAATGAGCAGTTCTTC.

CDR3 sequence (DNA): TGTGCCAGCAGTCCTGGGGGGAGCAATCAGCCCCAGCATTTT. It is translated as CASSPGGSNQPQHF. The chain recombines TRBV5-6 with TRBJ1-5, with D possibly being TRBD1 (5 bases). Per germline, CDR1 SGHDT and CDR2 YYEEEE. The CDR3 spans 14 residues. Trimming took off 5 bases at V and 1 base at J, with 10 bases between the two ends.

This clone was recorded a few times. The rearrangement links TRBV18 to TRBJ2-7; 7 bases match TRBD1. J lost 5 bases, V lost 6 bases, and 10 bases had no gene match. Germline loops: CDR1 KGHSH, CDR2 LQKENI. This CDR3 spans 14 amino acids. The CDR3 loop is CASSQDRDGNEQYF. CDR3 nucleotides: TGTGCCAGCTCCCAAGACAGGGACGGTAACGAGCAGTACTTC.

The rearrangement joins TRBV30 to TRBJ1-5, with TRBD1 matching 7 bases. Trimming removed 4 bases from V and 4 bases from J; junction bases left unmatched: 4. Germline V gives CDR1 GTSNPN, CDR2 SVGIG (reference sequence). There are 13 residues in the CDR3. The CDR3 spells CAWNTGVNQPQHF. The CDR3 DNA sequence: TGTGCCTGGAACACAGGGGTTAATCAGCCCCAGCATTTT.

The chain has TRBV12-3 or TRBV12-4 and TRBJ1-5; no firm D call. This CDR3 has 13 residues. Trimming stripped 0 bases from V and 7 bases from J, with 7 bases between. The CDR3 here is CASSLAIAQPQHF. The CDR3 bases are TGTGCCAGCAGTTTAGCAATAGCGCAGCCCCAGCATTTT.

V gene TRBV9 combines with J gene TRBJ2-7; 9 bases are shared with TRBD2. V shed 0 bases, J shed 1 base, and the junction held 5 bases outside the gene matches. The CDR3 is made up of 16 amino acids. Per the germline V gene, CDR1 is SGDLS and CDR2 is YYNGEE. CDR3 coding DNA: TGTGCCAGCAGCGTAGGTGGGCTAGCGGGATCCTACGAGCAGTACTTC. It encodes CASSVGGLAGSYEQYF.

This clone was counted a few times. The chain carries TRBV5-1 and TRBJ2-3; 8 nucleotides agree with TRBD2. This CDR3 contains 15 residues. Germline values: CDR1 SGHRS, CDR2 YFSETQ. With 5 bases clipped from V and 4 bases from J, the junction kept 9 bases outside the gene matches. The CDR3 loop is CASRPGLDPSDTQYF. The CDR3 DNA is TGCGCCAGCAGACCGGGACTAGATCCTTCAGATACGCAGTATTTT.

This chain links TRBV6-5 with TRBJ2-7; 10 bases are a match to TRBD1. CDR3 length equals 15 residues. CDR1 and CDR2 from the germline V gene are MNHEY and SVGAGI. Germline trimming cut 0 bases from V and 3 bases from J; bases unmatched to any gene: 2. This chain's CDR3 is CASSYSGQGFYEQYF. The CDR3 DNA reads TGTGCCAGCAGTTACTCGGGACAGGGGTTCTACGAGCAGTACTTC.

The rearrangement uses TRBV28 and TRBJ2-7, with TRBD2 matching over 11 bases. There are 16 residues in the CDR3. With 5 bases clipped from V and 7 bases from J, the junction kept 13 bases outside the gene matches. Germline lookup yields CDR1 MDHEN and CDR2 SYDVKM. CDR3 DNA sequence: TGTGCCAGCAGTGCCCTAAAACTAGCGGGAGTAAAGGAGCAGTACTTC. Protein product: CASSALKLAGVKEQYF. The full variable domain, completed using reference TRBV28 and TRBJ2-7, is DVKVTQSSRYLVKRTGEKVFLECVQDMDHENMFWYRQDPGLGLRLIYFSYDVKMKEKGDIPEGYSVSREKKERFSLILESASTNQTSMYLCASSALKLAGVKEQYFGPGTRLTVT.

The rearrangement joins TRBV5-6 to TRBJ1-1, with D perhaps matching TRBD1 (6 bases). The germline V gene encodes CDR1 SGHDT and CDR2 YYEEEE. This CDR3 is 13 amino acids long. The V gene lost 3 bases and the J gene lost 7 bases, with 13 bases spanning the gap. For the CDR3, the DNA is TGTGCCAGCAGCTGGGGGCGGACAGTTGAAGCTTTCTTT. Protein sequence: CASSWGRTVEAFF.

This clone was observed once. V is TRBV7-2 and J is TRBJ2-7, with D possibly matching TRBD1 (5 bases). This CDR3 is 15 amino acids long. Between the trimmed V and J ends, which lost 4 bases and 0 bases, there was a span of 13 bases. Per germline, CDR1 SGHTA and CDR2 FQGNSA. The CDR3 loop is CASSSRGMSSYEQYF. The CDR3 bases are TGTGCCAGCAGCTCTAGGGGCATGAGCTCCTACGAGCAGTACTTC.

This chain uses TRBV7-2 with TRBJ1-5; D gene ambiguous. This CDR3 contains 15 residues. The V gene lost 0 bases and the J gene lost 8 bases, with 14 bases spanning the gap. Germline V gives CDR1 SGHTA, CDR2 FQGNSA. In DNA, the CDR3 is TGTGCCAGCAGCTTAGCAGGCCAGGTCATGGAGCCCCAGCATTTT. Translating gives CASSLAGQVMEPQHF.

The chain joins TRBV27 to TRBJ2-7; 11 bases align to TRBD2. Germline values: CDR1 MNHEY, CDR2 SMNVEV (reference sequence). This CDR3 region has 18 residues. V shed 3 bases and J 9 bases; nucleotides not matched to a gene: 19. This CDR3 is CASSLEPSLAGAGRGQYF. DNA for the CDR3: TGTGCCAGCAGTTTGGAACCGTCACTAGCGGGAGCGGGCCGGGGGCAGTACTTC.

J is TRBJ2-7 and V is TRBV19; TRBD1 might be the D (6 bases). V gave up 6 bases and J gave up 1 base, with 13 bases separating them. Per the germline V gene, CDR1 is LNHDA and CDR2 is SQIVND (reference sequence). This CDR3 is 14 amino acids long. CDR3 protein: CASRPGHGSYEQYF. The CDR3 nucleotides read TGTGCCAGTAGGCCGGGACATGGGTCCTACGAGCAGTACTTC. Full variable domain (remainder filled in from reference TRBV19 and TRBJ2-7): DGGITQSPKYLFRKEGQNVTLSCEQNLNHDAMYWYRQDPGQGLRLIYYSQIVNDFQKGDIAEGYSVSREKKESFPLTVTSAQKNPTAFYLCASRPGHGSYEQYFGPGTRLTVT.

This chain links TRBV4-1 with TRBJ2-7; 8 bases match TRBD1. This CDR3 contains 16 residues. The V gene's germline CDR1 is MGHRA and CDR2 YSYEKL. V was clipped by 1 base and J by 3 bases; unmatched bases: 8. CDR3 DNA: TGCGCCAGCAGCCAAGCCCCGGGACAGGCGCTCTACGAGCAGTACTTC. Its translation: CASSQAPGQALYEQYF.

This chain links TRBV29-1 with TRBJ1-1, with 7 bases aligning to TRBD1. The germline V gene has CDR1 SQVTM and CDR2 ANQGSEA. V shed 7 bases and J 5 bases; nucleotides not matched to a gene: 13. The CDR3 loop spans 14 amino acids. The CDR3 protein is CSGSSDRRLTEAFF. CDR3 DNA: TGCAGCGGGTCATCGGACAGGCGATTAACTGAAGCTTTCTTT.

The chain is built from TRBV29-1 and TRBJ1-2; D perhaps matches TRBD1 (6 bases). The CDR3 contains 15 residues. Germline CDR1 is SQVTM and CDR2 is ANQGSEA. Trimming pared 4 bases from V and 3 bases from J, leaving 18 bases between. The CDR3 nucleotides are TGCAGCGTTGCCATACAGGGCCTCGTTGACTATGGCTACACCTTC. As protein: CSVAIQGLVDYGYTF.

The chain has TRBV2 and TRBJ1-2; TRBD1 matches at 7 bases. V lost 5 bases to trimming and J lost 4 bases; unmatched junction nucleotides: 1. This CDR3 has 12 amino acids. Germline V lookup: CDR1 SNHLY, CDR2 FYNNEI. The CDR3 coding sequence is TGTGCCAGCAGTAGGGACAGCTATGGCTACACCTTC. This codes for CASSRDSYGYTF.

The genes are TRBV4-2 and TRBJ1-5; TRBD1 agrees at 9 bases. Germline V lookup: CDR1 LGHNA, CDR2 YNFKEQ. The CDR3 sequence is 16 residues long. V trimming: 3 bases; J trimming: 4 bases; junction bases outside the gene matches: 7. The CDR3 protein is CASSQLTGGANQPQHF. The CDR3, as DNA: TGTGCCAGCAGCCAGCTAACAGGGGGCGCGAATCAGCCCCAGCATTTT.

Here the CDR3 DNA reads TGTGCCAGCAGCGTAGGGACAGGGGCTAACACTGAAGCTTTCTTT. It yields the protein CASSVGTGANTEAFF. V is TRBV9 and J is TRBJ1-1; 9 bases map to TRBD1. J gave up 2 bases and V 0 bases, and 2 bases lay outside the gene matches. Germline CDR1 reads SGDLS; CDR2 reads YYNGEE. The CDR3 totals 15 residues.

The chain employs TRBV18 and TRBJ1-3; a possible D gene is TRBD1 (6 bases). Trimming shortened V by 1 base and J by 0 bases, and 10 bases separated the two germline ends. Germline-derived CDR1 and CDR2 are KGHSH and LQKENI. The CDR3 is 16 residues long. This chain's CDR3 is CASSPRQAISGNTIYF. CDR3 DNA: TGTGCCAGCTCACCACGACAGGCGATCTCTGGAAACACCATATATTTT.

The chain uses TRBV11-3 and TRBJ1-1; TRBD1 is a possible D gene (5 bases). V lost 5 bases and J 3 bases, leaving 13 bases between the germline ends. Germline loops: CDR1 SGHNT, CDR2 YENEEA. The CDR3 covers 14 residues. The CDR3 protein is CASSRGGGDTEAFF. The CDR3 nucleotides are TGTGCCAGCAGCCGTGGGGGGGGAGACACTGAAGCTTTCTTT. Full variable domain (missing parts from reference TRBV11-3 and TRBJ1-1): EAGVVQSPRYKIIEKKQPVAFWCNPISGHNTLYWYLQNLGQGPELLIRYENEEAVDDSQLPKDRFSAERLKGVDSTLKIQPAELGDSAVYLCASSRGGGDTEAFFGQGTRLTVV.